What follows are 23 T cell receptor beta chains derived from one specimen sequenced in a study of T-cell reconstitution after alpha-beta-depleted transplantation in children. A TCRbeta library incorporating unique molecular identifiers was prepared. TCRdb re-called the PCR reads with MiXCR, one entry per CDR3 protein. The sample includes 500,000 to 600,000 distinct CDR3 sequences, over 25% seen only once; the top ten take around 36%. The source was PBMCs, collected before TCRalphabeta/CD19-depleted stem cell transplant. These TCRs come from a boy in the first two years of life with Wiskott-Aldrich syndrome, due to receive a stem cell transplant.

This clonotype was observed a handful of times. The DNA for the CDR3 is TGTGCCAGCAGCTGGGATGGCTACGAGCAGTACTTC. This gives the protein CASSWDGYEQYF. The V gene is TRBV5-5, the J gene TRBJ2-7; D is unclear. CDR1 SGHKS and CDR2 YYEKEE come from the germline V gene (reference sequence). This CDR3 is 12 amino acids long. The V end was cut by 3 bases, the J end by 3 bases, with 7 bases between.

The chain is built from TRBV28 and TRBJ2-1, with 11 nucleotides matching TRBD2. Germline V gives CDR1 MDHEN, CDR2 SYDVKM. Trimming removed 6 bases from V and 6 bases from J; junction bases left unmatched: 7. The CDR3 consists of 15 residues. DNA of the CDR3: TGTGCCAGCAGAATAGCGGGAGGGGTTCGCAATGAGCAGTTCTTC. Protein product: CASRIAGGVRNEQFF.

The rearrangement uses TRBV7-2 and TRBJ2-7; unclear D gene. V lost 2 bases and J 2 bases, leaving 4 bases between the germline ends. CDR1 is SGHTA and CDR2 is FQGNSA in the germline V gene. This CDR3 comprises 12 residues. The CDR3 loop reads CASSLFPYEQYF. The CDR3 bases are TGTGCCAGCAGCTTATTTCCCTACGAGCAGTACTTC.

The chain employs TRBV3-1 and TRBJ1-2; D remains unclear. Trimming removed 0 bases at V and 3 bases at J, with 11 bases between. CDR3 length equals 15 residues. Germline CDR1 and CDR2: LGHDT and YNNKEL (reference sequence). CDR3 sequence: CASSQDPVAYYGYTF. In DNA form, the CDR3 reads TGTGCCAGCAGCCAAGATCCAGTAGCTTACTATGGCTACACCTTC.

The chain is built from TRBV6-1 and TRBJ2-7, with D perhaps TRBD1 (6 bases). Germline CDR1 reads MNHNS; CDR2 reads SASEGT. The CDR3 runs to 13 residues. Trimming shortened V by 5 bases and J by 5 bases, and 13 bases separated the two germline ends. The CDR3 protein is CASSRLRGNEQYF. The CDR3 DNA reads TGTGCCAGCAGTCGACTCAGGGGTAACGAGCAGTACTTC.

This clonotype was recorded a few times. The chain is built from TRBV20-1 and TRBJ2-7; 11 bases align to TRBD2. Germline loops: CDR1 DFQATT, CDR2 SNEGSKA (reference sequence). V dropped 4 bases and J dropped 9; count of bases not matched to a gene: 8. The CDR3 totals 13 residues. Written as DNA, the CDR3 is TGCAGTGCTACCTTAGCGGGAGGGAGTTGGCAGTACTTC. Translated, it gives CSATLAGGSWQYF.

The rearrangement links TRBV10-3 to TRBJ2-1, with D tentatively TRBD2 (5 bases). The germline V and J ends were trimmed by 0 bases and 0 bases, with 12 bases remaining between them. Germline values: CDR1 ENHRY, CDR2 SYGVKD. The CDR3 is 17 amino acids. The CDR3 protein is CAISESARRSSYNEQFF. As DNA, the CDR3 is TGTGCCATCAGTGAGTCGGCGCGGAGGAGCTCCTACAATGAGCAGTTCTTC.

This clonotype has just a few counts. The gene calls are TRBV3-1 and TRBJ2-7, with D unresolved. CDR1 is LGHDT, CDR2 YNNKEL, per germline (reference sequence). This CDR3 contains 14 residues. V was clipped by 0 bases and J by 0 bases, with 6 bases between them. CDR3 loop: CASSQEARSYEQYF. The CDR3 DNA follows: TGTGCCAGCAGCCAAGAGGCCCGCTCCTACGAGCAGTACTTC.

The CDR3 DNA reads as TGCGCCAGCAGCCGGACACGCACCTACGAGCAGTACTTC. Translated, it gives CASSRTRTYEQYF. This chain uses TRBV5-1 with TRBJ2-7, with TRBD1 as a possible D gene (5 bases). The CDR3 has 13 amino acids. With 4 bases removed from V and 2 bases from J, the gap between germline ends came to 10 bases. From germline, CDR1 is SGHRS and CDR2 YFSETQ.

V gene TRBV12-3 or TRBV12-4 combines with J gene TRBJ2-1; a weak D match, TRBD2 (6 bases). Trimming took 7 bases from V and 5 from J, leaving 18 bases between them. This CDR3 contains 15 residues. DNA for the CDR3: TGTGCCAGCATCACTAGCCTTGCGGGTAACAATGAGCAGTTCTTC. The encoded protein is CASITSLAGNNEQFF.

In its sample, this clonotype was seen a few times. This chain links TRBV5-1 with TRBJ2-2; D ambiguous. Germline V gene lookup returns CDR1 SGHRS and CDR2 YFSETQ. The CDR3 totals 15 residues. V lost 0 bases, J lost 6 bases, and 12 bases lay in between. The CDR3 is CASSLDASGPGELFF. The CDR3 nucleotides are TGCGCCAGCAGCTTGGACGCTAGTGGCCCCGGGGAGCTGTTTTTT.

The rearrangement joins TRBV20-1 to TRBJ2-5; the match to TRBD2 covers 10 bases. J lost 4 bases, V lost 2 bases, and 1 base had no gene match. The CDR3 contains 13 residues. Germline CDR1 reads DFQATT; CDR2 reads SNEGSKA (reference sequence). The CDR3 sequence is CSARSSGRETQYF. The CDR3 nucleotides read TGCAGTGCTAGATCTAGCGGGAGAGAGACCCAGTACTTC.

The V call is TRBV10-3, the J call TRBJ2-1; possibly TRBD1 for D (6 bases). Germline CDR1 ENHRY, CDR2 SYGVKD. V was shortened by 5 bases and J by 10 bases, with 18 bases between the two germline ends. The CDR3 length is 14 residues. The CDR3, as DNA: TGTGCCATCAGTTCAACGGGACAACTCTTGGAGCAGTTCTTC. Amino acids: CAISSTGQLLEQFF.

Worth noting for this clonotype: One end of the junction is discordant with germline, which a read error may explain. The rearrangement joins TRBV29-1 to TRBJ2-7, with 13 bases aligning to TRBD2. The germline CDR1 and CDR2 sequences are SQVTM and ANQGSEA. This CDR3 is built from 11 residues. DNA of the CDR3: TGCAGCGTCGGACTAGCGGGAGACGAGCACTTC. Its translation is CSVGLAGDEHF.

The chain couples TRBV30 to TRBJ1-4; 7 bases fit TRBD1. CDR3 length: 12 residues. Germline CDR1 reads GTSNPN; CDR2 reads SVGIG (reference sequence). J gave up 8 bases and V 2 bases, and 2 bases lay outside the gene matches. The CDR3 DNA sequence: TGTGCCTGGAGTCAACAGGGGGAAAAACTGTTTTTT. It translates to CAWSQQGEKLFF.

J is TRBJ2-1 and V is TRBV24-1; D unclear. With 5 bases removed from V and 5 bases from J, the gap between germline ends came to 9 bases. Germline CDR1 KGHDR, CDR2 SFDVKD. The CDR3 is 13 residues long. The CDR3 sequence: CATSGGNDNEQFF. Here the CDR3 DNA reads TGTGCCACCAGTGGCGGCAACGACAATGAGCAGTTCTTC.

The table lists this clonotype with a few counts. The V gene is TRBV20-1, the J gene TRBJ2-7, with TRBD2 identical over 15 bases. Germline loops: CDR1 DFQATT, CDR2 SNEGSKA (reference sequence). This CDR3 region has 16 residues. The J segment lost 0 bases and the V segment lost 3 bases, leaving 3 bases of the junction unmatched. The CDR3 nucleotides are TGCAGTGCTAGGGGGACTAGCGGGAGGCGCTCCTACGAGCAGTACTTC. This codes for CSARGTSGRRSYEQYF.

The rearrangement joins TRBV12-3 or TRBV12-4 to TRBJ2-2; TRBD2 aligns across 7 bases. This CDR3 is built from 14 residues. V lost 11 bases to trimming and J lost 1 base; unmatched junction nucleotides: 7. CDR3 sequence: CAGGEGGNTGELFF. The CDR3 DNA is TGTGCCGGGGGGGAGGGAGGGAACACCGGGGAGCTGTTTTTT.

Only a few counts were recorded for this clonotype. This CDR3 is CSARTGDGNQPQHF. CDR3 coding DNA: TGCAGTGCTCGGACAGGGGACGGGAATCAGCCCCAGCATTTT. The chain joins TRBV20-1 to TRBJ1-5, with TRBD1 matching over 9 bases. Germline-derived CDR1 and CDR2 are DFQATT and SNEGSKA (reference sequence). This CDR3 contains 14 residues. Trimming took 5 bases from V and 4 from J; bases not matched to a gene: 6.

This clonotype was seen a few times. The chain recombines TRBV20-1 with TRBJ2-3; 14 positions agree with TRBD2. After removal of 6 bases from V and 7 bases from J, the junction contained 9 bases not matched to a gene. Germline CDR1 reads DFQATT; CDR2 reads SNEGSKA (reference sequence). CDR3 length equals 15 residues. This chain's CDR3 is CSASRLAGGPNTQYF. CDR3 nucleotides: TGCAGTGCCAGCCGACTAGCGGGAGGGCCTAATACGCAGTATTTT.

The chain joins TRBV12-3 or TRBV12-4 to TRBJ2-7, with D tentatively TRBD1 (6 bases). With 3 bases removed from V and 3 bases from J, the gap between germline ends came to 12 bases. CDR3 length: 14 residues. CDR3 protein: CASSLYGTYYEQYF. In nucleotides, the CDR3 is TGTGCCAGCAGTTTGTATGGGACATACTACGAGCAGTACTTC.

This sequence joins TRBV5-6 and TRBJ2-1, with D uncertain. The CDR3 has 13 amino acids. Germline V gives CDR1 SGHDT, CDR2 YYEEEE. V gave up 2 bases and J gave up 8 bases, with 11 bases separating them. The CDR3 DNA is TGTGCCAGCAGCTTAAGGGATGTGGATGAGCAGTTCTTC. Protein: CASSLRDVDEQFF.

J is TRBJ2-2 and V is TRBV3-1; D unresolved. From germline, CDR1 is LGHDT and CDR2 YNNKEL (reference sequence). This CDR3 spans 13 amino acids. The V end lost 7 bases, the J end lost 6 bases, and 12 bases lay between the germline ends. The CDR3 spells CASKVKGSGELFF. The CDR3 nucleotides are TGTGCCAGCAAAGTTAAGGGATCCGGGGAGCTGTTTTTT.